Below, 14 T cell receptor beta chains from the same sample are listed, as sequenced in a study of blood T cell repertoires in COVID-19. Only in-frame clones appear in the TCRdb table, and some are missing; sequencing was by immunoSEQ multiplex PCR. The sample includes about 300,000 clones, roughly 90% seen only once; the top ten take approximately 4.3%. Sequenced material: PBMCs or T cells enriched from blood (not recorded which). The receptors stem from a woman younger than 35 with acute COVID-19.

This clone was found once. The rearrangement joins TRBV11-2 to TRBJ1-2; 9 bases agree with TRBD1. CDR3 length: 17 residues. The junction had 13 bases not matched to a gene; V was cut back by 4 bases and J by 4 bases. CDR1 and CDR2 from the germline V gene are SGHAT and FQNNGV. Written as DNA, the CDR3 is TGTGCCAGCAGCTCGAACACTCGGACAGGGGCGACCTATGGCTACACCTTC. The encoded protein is CASSSNTRTGATYGYTF.

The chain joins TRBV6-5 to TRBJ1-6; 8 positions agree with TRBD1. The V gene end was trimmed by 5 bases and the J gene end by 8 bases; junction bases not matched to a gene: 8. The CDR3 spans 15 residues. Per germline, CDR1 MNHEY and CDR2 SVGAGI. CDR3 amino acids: CASSLTGTGYSPLHF. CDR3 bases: TGTGCCAGCAGTCTGACCGGGACAGGTTATTCACCCCTCCACTTT.

DNA of the CDR3: TGTGCCAGTAGTATAGGTGCCAGCAGCGATTCACCCCTCCACTTT. It yields the protein CASSIGASSDSPLHF. J is TRBJ1-6 and V is TRBV19; D not certain. The CDR3 spans 15 residues. V was trimmed by 1 base and J by 8 bases, leaving 12 bases between them. CDR1 LNHDA and CDR2 SQIVND come from the germline V gene (reference sequence).

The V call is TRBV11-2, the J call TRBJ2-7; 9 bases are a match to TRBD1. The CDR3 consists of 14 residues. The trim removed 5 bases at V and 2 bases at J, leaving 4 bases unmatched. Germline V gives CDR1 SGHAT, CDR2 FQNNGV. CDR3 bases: TGTGCCAGCAGCCACCGGGACAGGGCCTACGAGCAGTACTTC. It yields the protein CASSHRDRAYEQYF.

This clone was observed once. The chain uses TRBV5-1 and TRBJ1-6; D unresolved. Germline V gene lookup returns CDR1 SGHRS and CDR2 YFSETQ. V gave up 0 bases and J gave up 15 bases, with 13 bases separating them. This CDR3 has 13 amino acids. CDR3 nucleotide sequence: TGCGCCAGCAGCTTGGTCGGGGAGGTAGGCCTCCACTTT. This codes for CASSLVGEVGLHF.

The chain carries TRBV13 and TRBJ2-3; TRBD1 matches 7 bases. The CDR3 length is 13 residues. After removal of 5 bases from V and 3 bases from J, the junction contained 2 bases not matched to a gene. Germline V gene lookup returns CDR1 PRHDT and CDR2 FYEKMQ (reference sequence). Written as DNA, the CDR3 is TGTGCCAGCAGCCGACAGGGAACAGATACGCAGTATTTT. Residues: CASSRQGTDTQYF.

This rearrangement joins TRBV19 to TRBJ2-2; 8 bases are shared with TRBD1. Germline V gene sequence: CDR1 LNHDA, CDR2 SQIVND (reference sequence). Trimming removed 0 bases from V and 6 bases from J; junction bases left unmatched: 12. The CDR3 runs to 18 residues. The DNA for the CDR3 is TGTGCCAGTAGTATAGACTTCTACGGACAGGGTATCCCCGGGGAGCTGTTTTTT. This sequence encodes CASSIDFYGQGIPGELFF.

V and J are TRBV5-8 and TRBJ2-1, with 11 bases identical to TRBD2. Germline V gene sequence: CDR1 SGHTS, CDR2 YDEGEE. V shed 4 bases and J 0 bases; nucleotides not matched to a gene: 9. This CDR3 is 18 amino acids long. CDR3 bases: TGTGCCAGCAGCGCCAGCGGGACTAGCGGAATCTCCTACAATGAGCAGTTCTTC. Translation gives CASSASGTSGISYNEQFF.

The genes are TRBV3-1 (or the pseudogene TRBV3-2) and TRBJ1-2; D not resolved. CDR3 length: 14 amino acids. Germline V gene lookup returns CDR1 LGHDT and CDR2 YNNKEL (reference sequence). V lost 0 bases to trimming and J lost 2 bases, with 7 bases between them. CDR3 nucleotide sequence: TGTGCCAGCAGCCAAGAGGGGAGCAACTATGGCTACACCTTC. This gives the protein CASSQEGSNYGYTF.

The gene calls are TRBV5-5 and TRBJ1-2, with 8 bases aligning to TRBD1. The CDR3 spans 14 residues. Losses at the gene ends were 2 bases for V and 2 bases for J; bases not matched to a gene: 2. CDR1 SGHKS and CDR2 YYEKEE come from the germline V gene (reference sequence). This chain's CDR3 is CASSLNRGNYGYTF. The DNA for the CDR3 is TGTGCCAGCAGCTTAAACAGGGGGAACTATGGCTACACCTTC.

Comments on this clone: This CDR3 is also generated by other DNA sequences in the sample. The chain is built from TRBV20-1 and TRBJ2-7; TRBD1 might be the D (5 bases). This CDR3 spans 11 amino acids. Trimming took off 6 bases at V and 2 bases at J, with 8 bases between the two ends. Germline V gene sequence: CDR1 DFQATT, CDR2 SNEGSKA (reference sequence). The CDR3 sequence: CSAPGTYEQYF. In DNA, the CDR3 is TGCAGTGCGCCAGGGACCTACGAGCAGTACTTC.

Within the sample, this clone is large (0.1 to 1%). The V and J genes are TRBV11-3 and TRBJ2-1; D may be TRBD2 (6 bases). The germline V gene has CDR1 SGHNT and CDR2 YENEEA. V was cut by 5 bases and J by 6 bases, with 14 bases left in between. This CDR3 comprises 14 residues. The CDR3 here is CASSPPGLSNEQFF. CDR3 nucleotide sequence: TGTGCCAGCAGCCCCCCGGGACTCAGCAATGAGCAGTTCTTC.

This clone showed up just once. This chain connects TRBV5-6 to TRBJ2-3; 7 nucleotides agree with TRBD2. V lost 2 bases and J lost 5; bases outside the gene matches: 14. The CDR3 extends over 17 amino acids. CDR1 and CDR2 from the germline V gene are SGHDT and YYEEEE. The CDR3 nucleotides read TGTGCCAGCAGCTTCTGGGCCTGGGGGGGAGCGGAAGATACGCAGTATTTT. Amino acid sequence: CASSFWAWGGAEDTQYF.

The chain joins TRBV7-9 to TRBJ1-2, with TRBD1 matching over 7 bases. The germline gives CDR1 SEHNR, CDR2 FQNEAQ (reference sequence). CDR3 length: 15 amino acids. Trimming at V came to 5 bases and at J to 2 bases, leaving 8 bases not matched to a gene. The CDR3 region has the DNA TGTGCCAGCAGCACAAACAGGGGACCCAACTATGGCTACACCTTC. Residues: CASSTNRGPNYGYTF.